These 13 T cell receptor beta chains came from one sample sequenced in a study of blood T cell repertoires in COVID-19. Produced via immunoSEQ multiplex PCR; TCRdb's table is partial and in-frame only. The repertoire holds 150,000 to 200,000 clones, with around four fifths as singletons. The material sequenced was peripheral blood. The receptors were sampled from a woman aged 25 to 39 with acute or convalescent COVID-19.

This clone was recorded a few times. The chain has TRBV4-3 and TRBJ2-1; 9 bases line up with TRBD1. Germline V lookup: CDR1 LGHNA, CDR2 YSLEER. V dropped 1 base and J dropped 4; count of bases not matched to a gene: 5. CDR3 length equals 16 residues. CDR3 sequence: CASSQATGGQYNEQFF. Written as DNA, the CDR3 is TGCGCCAGCAGCCAAGCTACAGGGGGCCAGTACAATGAGCAGTTCTTC.

The genes are TRBV9 and TRBJ1-4; maybe TRBD1 (6 bases). Trimming left V 2 bases short and J 4 bases short, with 15 bases between. Germline V lookup: CDR1 SGDLS, CDR2 YYNGEE. The CDR3 length is 16 residues. CDR3 residues: CASSVGSDRYNEKLFF. The DNA for the CDR3 is TGTGCCAGCAGCGTTGGATCGGACAGATATAATGAAAAACTGTTTTTT.

The chain carries TRBV7-3 and TRBJ1-2; 8 bases map to TRBD1. This CDR3 comprises 16 residues. Germline values: CDR1 SGHTA, CDR2 FQGTGA. Trimming cost V 4 bases and J 7 bases; bases outside gene matches: 14. DNA for the CDR3: TGTGCCAGCAGCTCCGATGGACAGGGCGGTTGGGTTGGCTACACCTTC. Translating it yields CASSSDGQGGWVGYTF.

This clone was observed a few times. This chain uses TRBV19 with TRBJ2-2, with TRBD2 matching 15 bases. The junction had 10 bases not matched to a gene; V was cut back by 2 bases and J by 0 bases. Per the germline V gene, CDR1 is LNHDA and CDR2 is SQIVND (reference sequence). The CDR3 consists of 21 residues. The CDR3 region is CASSIYPRTSGRAPNTGELFF. The CDR3 nucleotides read TGTGCCAGTAGTATATATCCCAGGACTAGCGGGAGGGCCCCGAACACCGGGGAGCTGTTTTTT.

The chain is built from TRBV30 and TRBJ2-5; D might be TRBD1 (5 bases). The CDR3 contains 13 residues. The germline CDR1 and CDR2 sequences are GTSNPN and SVGIG (reference sequence). The V gene lost 3 bases and the J gene lost 4 bases, with 12 bases spanning the gap. CDR3 residues: CAWSRRVRETQYF. For the CDR3, the DNA is TGTGCCTGGAGCCGCAGGGTTCGAGAGACCCAGTACTTC.

The chain couples TRBV6-1 to TRBJ1-1; D is unclear. Germline V gene lookup returns CDR1 MNHNS and CDR2 SASEGT. V lost 1 base and J 1 base, leaving 10 bases between the germline ends. The CDR3 spans 15 residues. In nucleotides, the CDR3 is TGTGCCAGCAGTGAAGACAGAAACCCGAACACTGAAGCTTTCTTT. It codes for CASSEDRNPNTEAFF.

This clone was counted between two and nine times. The V gene is TRBV11-2, the J gene TRBJ2-3; 12 bases are a match to TRBD2. V was clipped by 4 bases and J by 3 bases; unmatched bases: 5. CDR3 length equals 16 residues. Germline V gives CDR1 SGHAT, CDR2 FQNNGV. The CDR3 region is CASSYGLAGPTDTQYF. For the CDR3, the DNA is TGTGCCAGCAGCTACGGACTAGCGGGACCGACAGATACGCAGTATTTT.

For this clone: An end of the junction differs from the germline gene, which may be a read error. CDR3 sequence: CASRPRDSPYDYTF. The CDR3, as DNA: TGCGCCAGCAGACCCCGCGACAGCCCCTATGACTACACCTTC. The genes are TRBV5-1 and TRBJ1-2, with D possibly matching TRBD1 (5 bases). The CDR3 totals 14 residues. The germline V gene has CDR1 SGHRS and CDR2 YFSETQ.

The chain couples TRBV5-1 to TRBJ1-2; 9 positions agree with TRBD1. V trimming: 0 bases; J trimming: 8 bases; junction bases outside the gene matches: 14. This CDR3 region has 17 residues. The germline V gene has CDR1 SGHRS and CDR2 YFSETQ. CDR3 region: CASSLETGGPRRGGYTF. CDR3 DNA sequence: TGCGCCAGCAGCTTGGAAACAGGGGGCCCCCGTCGGGGCGGCTACACCTTC.

V usage is TRBV29-1 and J usage is TRBJ2-7; weak D call: TRBD2 (5 bases). CDR1 is SQVTM and CDR2 is ANQGSEA in the germline V gene. The CDR3 is made up of 13 amino acids. The V end was cut by 4 bases, the J end by 3 bases, with 13 bases between. The CDR3 DNA reads as TGCAGCGTTGCAGGACTCGCAATCTACGAGCAGTACTTC. This sequence encodes CSVAGLAIYEQYF.

This clone occurred once. V and J are TRBV6-2 or TRBV6-3 and TRBJ2-2; the match to TRBD2 covers 10 bases. The CDR3 runs 18 residues. Germline V gives CDR1 MNHEY, CDR2 SVGEGT. Trimming took 0 bases from V and 0 from J; bases not matched to a gene: 4. Here the CDR3 DNA reads TGTGCCAGCAGTTACTCAGGGACTAGCGTCGCGAACACCGGGGAGCTGTTTTTT. This codes for CASSYSGTSVANTGELFF.

The V call is TRBV28, the J call TRBJ1-1; D is undetermined. Trimming removed 4 bases from V and 12 bases from J, with 15 bases in between. The length of the CDR3 is 12 residues. Germline V gives CDR1 MDHEN, CDR2 SYDVKM. CDR3 sequence reads: CASSSISRETFF. For the CDR3, the DNA is TGTGCCAGCAGTTCGATCTCGCGAGAGACTTTCTTT.

CDR3 region: CASRLSGDGEEYF. The CDR3 nucleotides are TGTGCCAGCAGACTTTCGGGGGACGGCGAAGAGTACTTC. The chain uses TRBV14 and TRBJ2-4; tentatively, D is TRBD2 (6 bases). CDR3 length equals 13 residues. Trimming stripped 6 bases from V and 14 bases from J, with 20 bases between. CDR1 and CDR2 from the germline V gene are SGHDN and FVKESK.